This T cell receptor (beta chain) came from a study of cytomegalovirus exposure and HLA in healthy donors. This CDR3 has 14 residues. The V gene end was trimmed by 7 bases and the J gene end by 0 bases; junction bases not matched to a gene: 6. CDR1 and CDR2 from the germline V gene are SQVTM and ANQGSEA. Of note for this clone: The antigen remains unidentified.

Study conclusions and caveats: In an earlier analysis, productive rearrangement rates for most beta V segments clustered near 87% or 30%. Later examination showed HLA-associated TCR beta chains had greater clonal expansion than equally common others. In a later analysis, DRB1 alleles had the most associated TCRs; HLA-C alleles the fewest.

Primers included in the PCR were 60 Vbeta and 13 Jbeta primers. Sequencing used immunoSEQ multiplex PCR; TCRdb keeps in-frame clones, though not all of them. The sample lists around 150,000 clones; 70% to 85% were seen once. The chain joins TRBV29-1 to TRBJ2-1; 7 bases align to TRBD1. Sequencing was performed on PBMCs. The receptor was isolated from a man aged 30 to 45 in good health and CMV-seropositive. The CDR3 reads CSASGQDSYNEQFF. CDR3 in DNA: TGCAGCGCCTCCGGACAGGACTCCTACAATGAGCAGTTCTTC.